This is a list of T cell receptor beta chains from one sample in a study of shared T cell receptors in the human thymus. Profiling relied on immunoSEQ multiplex PCR, and the TCRdb table lists in-frame clones only, not all of them. The profile shows hundreds of thousands of clones, around 87% of them singletons. This same sample was also part of a study on human thymus T cells.

Sequenced: thymocytes. The origin of the receptors is a boy under three years old with a congenital heart defect. Each CDR3 is given with its conserved first and last residue. A D gene is named only where the DNA matches it firmly. Clone size, where shown, is once, few, many, or a class for clones that have expanded.

d_gene: TRBD2; j_gene: TRBJ2-1; v_gene: TRBV6-4; abundance: .; len: 18; CDR3aa: CASARTGTSGSQNNEQFF; CDR3nt: TGTGCCAGCGCTAGAACCGGGACTAGCGGGAGTCAGAACAATGAGCAGTTCTTC
d_gene: TRBD1; j_gene: TRBJ1-2; v_gene: TRBV4-3; abundance: once; len: 17; CDR3aa: CASSQEKQGSDNYGYTF; CDR3nt: TGCGCCAGCAGCCAGGAAAAACAGGGGAGTGATAACTATGGCTACACCTTC
d_gene: TRBD1; j_gene: TRBJ1-1; v_gene: TRBV11-2; abundance: .; len: 11; CDR3aa: CASKGAAEAFF; CDR3nt: TGTGCCAGCAAGGGGGCGGCTGAAGCTTTCTTT
d_gene: TRBD1; j_gene: TRBJ1-2; v_gene: TRBV6-5; abundance: few; len: 15; CDR3aa: CASRNAGTGNYGYTF; CDR3nt: TGTGCCAGCAGGAACGCCGGGACAGGCAACTATGGCTACACCTTC
d_gene: .; j_gene: TRBJ2-7; v_gene: TRBV30; abundance: .; len: 17; CDR3aa: CAWSVVPPRVKITRQYF; CDR3nt: TGTGCCTGGAGTGTAGTCCCCCCACGGGTCAAAATTACGAGGCAGTACTTC
d_gene: .; j_gene: TRBJ2-2; v_gene: TRBV5-4; abundance: .; len: 16; CDR3aa: CASSTSGTPNTGELFF; CDR3nt: TGTGCCAGCAGCACCTCCGGGACACCTAACACCGGGGAGCTGTTTTTT
d_gene: TRBD2; j_gene: TRBJ2-2; v_gene: TRBV28; abundance: .; len: 19; CDR3aa: CASSSRGLEGAEDTGELFF; CDR3nt: TGTGCCAGCAGTTCCCGGGGACTAGAAGGGGCTGAGGATACCGGGGAGCTGTTTTTT
d_gene: .; j_gene: TRBJ2-3; v_gene: TRBV5-1; abundance: .; len: 16; CDR3aa: CASSQRQAPRTDTQYF; CDR3nt: TGCGCCAGCAGCCAGAGACAAGCCCCTCGCACAGATACGCAGTATTTT
d_gene: .; j_gene: TRBJ1-2; v_gene: TRBV6-4; abundance: .; len: 16; CDR3aa: CASTAPLQGGPYGYTF; CDR3nt: TGTGCCAGCACCGCTCCATTACAGGGTGGTCCCTATGGCTACACCTTC
d_gene: TRBD2; j_gene: TRBJ2-3; v_gene: TRBV30; abundance: .; len: 14; CDR3aa: CAWSTSGRSDTQYF; CDR3nt: TGTGCCTGGAGCACTAGCGGGAGATCAGATACGCAGTATTTT
d_gene: TRBD2; j_gene: TRBJ2-7; v_gene: TRBV11-2; abundance: .; len: 15; CDR3aa: CASSLVLAGGYEQYF; CDR3nt: TGTGCCAGCAGCTTAGTCCTAGCGGGAGGGTACGAGCAGTACTTC
d_gene: .; j_gene: TRBJ1-3; v_gene: TRBV5-1; abundance: .; len: 14; CDR3aa: CASSPRVDGNTIYF; CDR3nt: TGCGCCAGCAGCCCCAGGGTGGATGGAAACACCATATATTTT
d_gene: .; j_gene: TRBJ1-5; v_gene: TRBV27; abundance: .; len: 15; CDR3aa: CASSLYPSPNQPQHF; CDR3nt: TGTGCCAGCAGTTTATATCCCTCCCCCAATCAGCCCCAGCATTTT
d_gene: TRBD1; j_gene: TRBJ2-5; v_gene: TRBV19; abundance: .; len: 14; CDR3aa: CASPPRDRQETQYF; CDR3nt: TGTGCCAGTCCGCCCCGGGACAGACAAGAGACCCAGTACTTC
d_gene: TRBD2; j_gene: TRBJ2-7; v_gene: TRBV2; abundance: .; len: 18; CDR3aa: CASSEYPRTSGGTYEQYF; CDR3nt: TGTGCCAGCAGTGAGTATCCCCGGACTAGCGGGGGTACCTACGAGCAGTACTTC
d_gene: TRBD2; j_gene: TRBJ2-3; v_gene: TRBV2; abundance: .; len: 15; CDR3aa: CASNRLAERTDTQYF; CDR3nt: TGTGCCAGCAATCGACTAGCGGAACGCACAGATACGCAGTATTTT
d_gene: TRBD2; j_gene: TRBJ2-7; v_gene: TRBV27; abundance: .; len: 17; CDR3aa: CASSETSGRTLGYEQYF; CDR3nt: TGTGCCAGCAGTGAAACTAGCGGGAGGACCCTCGGGTACGAGCAGTACTTC